Shown below are 21 T cell receptor beta chains from a single sample sequenced in a study of identifying expanded T cells in peripheral blood. The data were produced by immunoSEQ multiplex PCR, yet TCRdb's version contains in-frame clones alone and is incomplete. The sample yields 75,000 to 95,000 clones, roughly 90% seen once. Sequencing was carried out using blood. These receptors originate from a person aged 18-70 years in good health.

This clone appeared a few times. This sequence joins TRBV15 and TRBJ1-5; D not resolved. The CDR3 totals 12 residues. Trimming took 3 bases from V and 7 from J, leaving 7 bases between them. CDR1 is LNHNV, CDR2 YYDKDF, per germline (reference sequence). The CDR3: CATSRGEQPQHF. DNA of the CDR3: TGTGCCACCAGCAGGGGCGAACAGCCCCAGCATTTT.

This chain uses TRBV19 with TRBJ2-3; 9 bases are shared with TRBD1. This CDR3 comprises 16 residues. V dropped 5 bases and J dropped 5; count of bases not matched to a gene: 11. Germline-derived CDR1 and CDR2 are LNHDA and SQIVND (reference sequence). CDR3 amino acids: CASSANTGGPLDTQYF. The CDR3 DNA reads TGTGCCAGTAGTGCTAATACAGGGGGCCCACTAGATACGCAGTATTTT.

Only one count was recorded for this clone. This chain joins TRBV19 and TRBJ2-7; 13 bases fit TRBD2. CDR1 is LNHDA and CDR2 is SQIVND in the germline V gene (reference sequence). Losses at the gene ends were 5 bases for V and 5 bases for J; bases not matched to a gene: 6. The length of the CDR3 is 15 residues. CDR3 sequence (DNA): TGTGCCAGTAGTGTACTACTAGCGGGGGGGCACGAGCAGTACTTC. This translates into CASSVLLAGGHEQYF.

The chain has TRBV7-3 and TRBJ2-1; a weak D match, TRBD1 (5 bases). This CDR3 has 17 residues. Germline CDR1 is SGHTA and CDR2 is FQGTGA. V lost 1 base to trimming and J lost 0 bases, with 13 bases between them. CDR3: CASSLRGGPGSYNEQFF. In DNA form, the CDR3 reads TGTGCCAGCAGCTTAAGGGGCGGTCCAGGCTCCTACAATGAGCAGTTCTTC.

The chain has TRBV2 and TRBJ1-6; no firm D call. CDR3 length equals 15 residues. Germline CDR1 and CDR2: SNHLY and FYNNEI. The V end lost 6 bases, the J end lost 0 bases, and 9 bases lay between the germline ends. In nucleotides, the CDR3 is TGTGCCAGCAGGGAGGAAAGCTCCTATAATTCACCCCTCCACTTT. Its protein product is CASREESSYNSPLHF.

Only a few counts were recorded for this clone. This chain links TRBV7-9 with TRBJ2-7; TRBD2 matches at 7 bases. The V segment lost 7 bases and the J segment 3 bases; nucleotides outside the gene matches: 6. There are 13 residues in the CDR3. Germline V gives CDR1 SEHNR, CDR2 FQNEAQ (reference sequence). The CDR3 nucleotides read TGTGCCAGCACGGCGGGAGAGGTCTACGAGCAGTACTTC. This encodes CASTAGEVYEQYF.

The chain has TRBV18 and TRBJ2-7, with D maybe TRBD1 (6 bases). Trimming took off 2 bases at V and 2 bases at J, with 13 bases between the two ends. This CDR3 is 15 amino acids long. Germline-derived CDR1 and CDR2 are KGHSH and LQKENI. DNA of the CDR3: TGTGCCAGCTCACCAAGACAGGCCTCTACCTACGAGCAGTACTTC. This encodes CASSPRQASTYEQYF.

This clone showed up just once. V is TRBV6-5 and J is TRBJ2-7; D perhaps matches TRBD2 (6 bases). The CDR3 has 14 residues. Germline V gene sequence: CDR1 MNHEY, CDR2 SVGAGI. V lost 0 bases and J 3 bases, leaving 9 bases between the germline ends. The CDR3 here is CASSYSEGVYEQYF. Here the CDR3 DNA reads TGTGCCAGCAGTTACTCGGAGGGAGTCTACGAGCAGTACTTC.

The V gene is TRBV14, the J gene TRBJ2-7; 9 bases agree with TRBD1. The J segment lost 2 bases and the V segment lost 2 bases, leaving 1 base of the junction unmatched. The CDR3 runs to 14 residues. From germline, CDR1 is SGHDN and CDR2 FVKESK. CDR3: CASSQNRGPYEQYF. DNA for the CDR3: TGTGCCAGCAGCCAAAACAGGGGGCCCTACGAGCAGTACTTC.

V gene TRBV4-3 combines with J gene TRBJ2-3; 11 nucleotides align to TRBD2. CDR3 length equals 17 residues. Germline CDR1 LGHNA, CDR2 YSLEER. The V gene end was trimmed by 4 bases and the J gene end by 6 bases; junction bases not matched to a gene: 12. CDR3 residues: CASSPRLAGTTADTQYF. In DNA, the CDR3 is TGCGCCAGCAGCCCCCGACTAGCGGGAACGACCGCGGATACGCAGTATTTT.

This sequence joins TRBV2 and TRBJ1-2; D is unresolved. The CDR3 runs 15 residues. Germline assignment: CDR1 SNHLY and CDR2 FYNNEI. Trimming shortened V by 4 bases and J by 0 bases, and 12 bases separated the two germline ends. The DNA of the CDR3 is TGTGCCAGCAGTGTTCGGAGGCCAGCTAACTATGGCTACACCTTC. Protein: CASSVRRPANYGYTF.

The V and J genes are TRBV28 and TRBJ1-2; TRBD1 agrees at 7 bases. After removal of 1 base from V and 10 bases from J, the junction contained 15 bases not matched to a gene. CDR3 length: 16 amino acids. Germline-derived CDR1 and CDR2 are MDHEN and SYDVKM. The CDR3 sequence is CASSLSGRRDSKSYTF. CDR3 bases: TGTGCCAGCAGTTTATCAGGGCGCCGGGACAGCAAATCCTACACCTTC.

This clone is categorized as medium-sized. The chain uses TRBV2 and TRBJ1-2, with D possibly matching TRBD1 (5 bases). The V gene's germline CDR1 is SNHLY and CDR2 FYNNEI. The V end was cut by 3 bases, the J end by 1 base, with 9 bases between. The CDR3 consists of 14 residues. This CDR3 is CASSDRGVNYGYTF. The CDR3 DNA reads TGTGCCAGCAGTGACAGAGGGGTTAACTATGGCTACACCTTC. The whole variable domain, filled in from reference TRBV2 and TRBJ1-2, reads EPEVTQTPSHQVTQMGQEVILRCVPISNHLYFYWYRQILGQKVEFLVSFYNNEISEKSEIFDDQFSVERPDGSNFTLKIRSTKLEDSAMYFCASSDRGVNYGYTFGSGTRLTVV.

This chain links TRBV5-1 with TRBJ2-1; D not certain. The V end was cut by 0 bases, the J end by 4 bases, with 8 bases between. The length of the CDR3 is 14 residues. Germline V gene sequence: CDR1 SGHRS, CDR2 YFSETQ. For the CDR3, the DNA is TGCGCCAGCAGCTTGGTAGGGAAATACAATGAGCAGTTCTTC. It translates to CASSLVGKYNEQFF. Looking up the rest from reference TRBV5-1 and TRBJ2-1 gives the full variable domain: KAGVTQTPRYLIKTRGQQVTLSCSPISGHRSVSWYQQTPGQGLQFLFEYFSETQRNKGNFPGRFSGRQFSNSRSEMNVSTLELGDSALYLCASSLVGKYNEQFFGPGTRLTVL.

For this clone: Other DNA variants within this sample encode the same CDR3. V gene TRBV9 combines with J gene TRBJ2-5; the D gene could be TRBD1 or TRBD2 (6 bases each). The CDR3 extends over 16 amino acids. Per germline, CDR1 SGDLS and CDR2 YYNGEE. V lost 2 bases and J 1 base, leaving 15 bases between the germline ends. Here the CDR3 reads CASSVGGRPVQETQYF. CDR3 DNA: TGTGCCAGCAGCGTTGGGGGGCGACCTGTCCAAGAGACCCAGTACTTC. Full variable domain (remainder filled in from reference TRBV9 and TRBJ2-5): DSGVTQTPKHLITATGQRVTLRCSPRSGDLSVYWYQQSLDQGLQFLIQYYNGEERAKGNILERFSAQQFPDLHSELNLSSLELGDSALYFCASSVGGRPVQETQYFGPGTRLLVL.

This chain joins TRBV4-1 and TRBJ2-1, with a weak D call TRBD1 (6 bases). Germline V gene lookup returns CDR1 MGHRA and CDR2 YSYEKL. The CDR3 consists of 14 residues. Trimming left V 2 bases short and J 5 bases short, with 10 bases between. This CDR3 is CASSQLSGDNEQFF. CDR3 in DNA: TGCGCCAGCAGCCAATTGTCAGGGGACAATGAGCAGTTCTTC.

The V gene is TRBV9, the J gene TRBJ2-3, with 7 bases fitting TRBD1. CDR1 and CDR2 (germline): SGDLS, YYNGEE. With 3 bases clipped from V and 5 bases from J, the junction kept 9 bases outside the gene matches. This CDR3 is built from 15 residues. CDR3 DNA: TGTGCCAGCAGCGCCCTAGGGGGACAGCAAGATACGCAGTATTTT. Translation: CASSALGGQQDTQYF. The full variable domain, with the rest looked up from reference TRBV9 and TRBJ2-3, is DSGVTQTPKHLITATGQRVTLRCSPRSGDLSVYWYQQSLDQGLQFLIQYYNGEERAKGNILERFSAQQFPDLHSELNLSSLELGDSALYFCASSALGGQQDTQYFGPGTRLTVL.

J is TRBJ1-2 and V is TRBV5-4; TRBD1 aligns across 7 bases. With 4 bases clipped from V and 4 bases from J, the junction kept 13 bases outside the gene matches. Germline-derived CDR1 and CDR2 are SGHNT and YYREEE (reference sequence). The CDR3 runs to 16 residues. CDR3 region: CASSEGQVSSVYGYTF. CDR3 sequence (DNA): TGTGCCAGCAGCGAAGGACAGGTATCGAGCGTCTATGGCTACACCTTC. The whole variable domain, remainder taken from reference TRBV5-4 and TRBJ1-2, is ETGVTQSPTHLIKTRGQQVTLRCSSQSGHNTVSWYQQALGQGPQFIFQYYREEENGRGNFPPRFSGLQFPNYSSELNVNALELDDSALYLCASSEGQVSSVYGYTFGSGTRLTVV.

The rearrangement uses TRBV9 and TRBJ1-2; 9 bases fit TRBD1. Germline CDR1 reads SGDLS; CDR2 reads YYNGEE. J lost 8 bases, V lost 3 bases, and 11 bases had no gene match. The CDR3 has 15 amino acids. CDR3 nucleotide sequence: TGTGCCAGCAGCGCCGGAGGCGGACAGGGGAGAGGCTACACCTTC. This sequence encodes CASSAGGGQGRGYTF.

This chain's CDR3 is CASSPQGSSGANVLTF. As DNA, the CDR3 is TGTGCCAGCAGCCCTCAGGGAAGTTCCGGGGCCAACGTCCTGACTTTC. This chain links TRBV7-9 with TRBJ2-6; a possible D gene is TRBD1 (5 bases). V was cut by 5 bases and J by 4 bases, with 15 bases left in between. CDR3 length: 16 residues. Looked up from germline, CDR1 is SEHNR and CDR2 is FQNEAQ (reference sequence).

The V and J genes are TRBV27 and TRBJ1-2; the match to TRBD1 covers 8 bases. The V gene end was trimmed by 2 bases and the J gene end by 8 bases; junction bases not matched to a gene: 4. CDR3 length: 13 residues. Per the germline V gene, CDR1 is MNHEY and CDR2 is SMNVEV (reference sequence). CDR3 in amino acids: CASSLRRGLGYTF. CDR3 nucleotides: TGTGCCAGCAGTTTACGCAGGGGGCTAGGCTACACCTTC.